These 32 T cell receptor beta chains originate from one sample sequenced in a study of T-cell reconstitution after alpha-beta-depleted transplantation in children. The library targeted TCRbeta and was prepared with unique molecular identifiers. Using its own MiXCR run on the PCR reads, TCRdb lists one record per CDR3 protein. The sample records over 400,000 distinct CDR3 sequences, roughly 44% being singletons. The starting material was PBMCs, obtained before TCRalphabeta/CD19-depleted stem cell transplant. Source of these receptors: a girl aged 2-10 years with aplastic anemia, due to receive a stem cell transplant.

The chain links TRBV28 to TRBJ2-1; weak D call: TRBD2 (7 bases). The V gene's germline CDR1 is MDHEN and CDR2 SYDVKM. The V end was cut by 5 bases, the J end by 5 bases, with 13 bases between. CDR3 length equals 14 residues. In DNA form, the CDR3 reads TGTGCCAGCAGTCGAGGGGGGGGAAACAATGAGCAGTTCTTC. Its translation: CASSRGGGNNEQFF.

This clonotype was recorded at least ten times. CDR3 nucleotides: TGTGCCATCAGTGAGAGGGGTAGCGGGAGAAACAATGAGCAGTTCTTC. Amino acids: CAISERGSGRNNEQFF. The V gene is TRBV10-3, the J gene TRBJ2-1, with TRBD2 matching over 9 bases. The CDR3 contains 16 residues. The trim removed 2 bases at V and 5 bases at J, leaving 7 bases unmatched. The germline V gene encodes CDR1 ENHRY and CDR2 SYGVKD.

CDR3 region: CASSLAGWGGNEQFF. CDR3 nucleotides: TGCGCCAGCAGCTTGGCCGGGTGGGGGGGCAATGAGCAGTTCTTC. The V call is TRBV5-1, the J call TRBJ2-1; 7 nucleotides align to TRBD2. Germline CDR1 is SGHRS and CDR2 is YFSETQ. The CDR3 is 15 amino acids. Trimming at V came to 0 bases and at J to 6 bases, leaving 6 bases not matched to a gene.

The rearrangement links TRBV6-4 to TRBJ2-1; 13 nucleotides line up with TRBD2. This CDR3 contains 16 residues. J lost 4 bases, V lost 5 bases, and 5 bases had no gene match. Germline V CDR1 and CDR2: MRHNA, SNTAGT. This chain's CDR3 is CASSRLAGGNYNEQFF. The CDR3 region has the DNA TGTGCCAGCAGTCGACTAGCGGGAGGAAATTACAATGAGCAGTTCTTC.

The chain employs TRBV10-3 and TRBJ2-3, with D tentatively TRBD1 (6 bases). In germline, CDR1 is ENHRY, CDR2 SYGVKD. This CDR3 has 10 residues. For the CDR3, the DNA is TGTGCAATGGGGGCGAATACGCAGTATTTT. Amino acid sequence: CAMGANTQYF.

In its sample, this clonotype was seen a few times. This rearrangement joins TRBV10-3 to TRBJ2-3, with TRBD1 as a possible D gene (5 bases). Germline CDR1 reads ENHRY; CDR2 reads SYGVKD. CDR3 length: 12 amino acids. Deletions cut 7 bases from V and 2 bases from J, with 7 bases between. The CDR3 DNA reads TGTGCCATCAAGACAGACACAGATACGCAGTATTTT. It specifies CAIKTDTDTQYF.

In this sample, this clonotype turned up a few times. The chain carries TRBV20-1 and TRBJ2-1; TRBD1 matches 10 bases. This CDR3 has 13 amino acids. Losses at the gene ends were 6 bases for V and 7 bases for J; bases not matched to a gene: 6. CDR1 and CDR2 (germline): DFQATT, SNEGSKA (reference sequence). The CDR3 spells CSATGTGVNEQFF. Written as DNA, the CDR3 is TGCAGTGCCACCGGGACAGGGGTAAATGAGCAGTTCTTC.

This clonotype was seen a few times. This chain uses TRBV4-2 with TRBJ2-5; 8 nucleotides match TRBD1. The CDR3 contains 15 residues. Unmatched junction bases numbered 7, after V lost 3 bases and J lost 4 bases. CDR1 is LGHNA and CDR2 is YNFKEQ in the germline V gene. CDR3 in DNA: TGTGCCAGCAGCCAGTACGCCGGGACAGGAGAGACCCAGTACTTC. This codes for CASSQYAGTGETQYF.

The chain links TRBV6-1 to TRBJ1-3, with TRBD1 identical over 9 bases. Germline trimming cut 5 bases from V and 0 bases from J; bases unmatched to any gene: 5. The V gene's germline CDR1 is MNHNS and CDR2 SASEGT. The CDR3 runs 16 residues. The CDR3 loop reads CASSRTGVLSGNTIYF. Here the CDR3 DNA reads TGTGCCAGCAGTCGGACAGGGGTCCTCTCTGGAAACACCATATATTTT.

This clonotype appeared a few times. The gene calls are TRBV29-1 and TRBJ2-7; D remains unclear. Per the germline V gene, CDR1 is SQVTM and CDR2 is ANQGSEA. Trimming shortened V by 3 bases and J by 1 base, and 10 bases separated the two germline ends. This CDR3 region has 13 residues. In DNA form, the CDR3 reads TGCAGCGTTGATCTAGTCGGTTCCTACGAGCAGTACTTC. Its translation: CSVDLVGSYEQYF.

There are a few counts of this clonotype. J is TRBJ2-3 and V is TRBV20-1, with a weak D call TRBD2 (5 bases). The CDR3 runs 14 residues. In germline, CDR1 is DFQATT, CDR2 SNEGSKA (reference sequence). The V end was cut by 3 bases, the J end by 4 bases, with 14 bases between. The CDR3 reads CSASAGDAADTQYF. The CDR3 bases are TGCAGTGCTAGCGCCGGGGATGCGGCAGATACGCAGTATTTT.

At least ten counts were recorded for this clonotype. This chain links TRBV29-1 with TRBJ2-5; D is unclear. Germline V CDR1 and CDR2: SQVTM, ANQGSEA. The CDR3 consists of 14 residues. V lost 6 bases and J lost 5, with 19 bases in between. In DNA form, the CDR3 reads TGCAGCGTCCGTCATGGGCGATCCGGGGAGACCCAGTACTTC. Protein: CSVRHGRSGETQYF.

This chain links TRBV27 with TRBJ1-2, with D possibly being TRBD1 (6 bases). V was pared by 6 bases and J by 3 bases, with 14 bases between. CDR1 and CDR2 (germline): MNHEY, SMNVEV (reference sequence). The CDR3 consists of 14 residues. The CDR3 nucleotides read TGTGCCAGCAGCGGTGCAGGGGTGGACTATGGCTACACCTTC. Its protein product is CASSGAGVDYGYTF.

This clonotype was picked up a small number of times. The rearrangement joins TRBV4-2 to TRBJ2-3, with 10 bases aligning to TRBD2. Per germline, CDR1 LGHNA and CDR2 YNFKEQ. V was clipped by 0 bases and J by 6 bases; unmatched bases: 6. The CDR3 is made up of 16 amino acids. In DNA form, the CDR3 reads TGTGCCAGCAGCCAAGACATAGCGGGGGGTGGGGATACGCAGTATTTT. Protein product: CASSQDIAGGGDTQYF.

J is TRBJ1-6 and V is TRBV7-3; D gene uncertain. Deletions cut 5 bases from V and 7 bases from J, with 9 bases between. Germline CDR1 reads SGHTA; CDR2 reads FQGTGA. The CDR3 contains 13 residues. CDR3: CASSADGNSPLHF. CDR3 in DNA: TGTGCCAGCAGCGCGGACGGGAATTCACCCCTCCACTTT.

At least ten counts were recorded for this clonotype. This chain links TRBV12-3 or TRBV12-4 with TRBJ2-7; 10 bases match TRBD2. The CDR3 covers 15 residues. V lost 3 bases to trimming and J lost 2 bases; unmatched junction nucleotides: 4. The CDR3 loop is CASSLLLAGAYEQYF. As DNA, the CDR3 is TGTGCCAGCAGTTTGTTGCTAGCGGGGGCCTACGAGCAGTACTTC.

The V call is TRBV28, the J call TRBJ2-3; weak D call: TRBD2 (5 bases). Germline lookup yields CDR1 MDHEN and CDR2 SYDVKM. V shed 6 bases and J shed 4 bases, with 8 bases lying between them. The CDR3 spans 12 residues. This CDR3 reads CASSGVADTQYF. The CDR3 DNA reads TGTGCCAGCAGCGGGGTCGCAGATACGCAGTATTTT. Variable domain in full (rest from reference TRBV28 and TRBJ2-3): DVKVTQSSRYLVKRTGEKVFLECVQDMDHENMFWYRQDPGLGLRLIYFSYDVKMKEKGDIPEGYSVSREKKERFSLILESASTNQTSMYLCASSGVADTQYFGPGTRLTVL.

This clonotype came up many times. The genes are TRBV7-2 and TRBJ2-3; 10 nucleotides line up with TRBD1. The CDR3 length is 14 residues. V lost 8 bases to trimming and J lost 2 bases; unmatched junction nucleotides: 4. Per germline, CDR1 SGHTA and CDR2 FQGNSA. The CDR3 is CASRDRGPTDTQYF. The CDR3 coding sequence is TGTGCCAGCCGAGACAGGGGGCCCACAGATACGCAGTATTTT.

CDR3 sequence: CASSPRIGGTQYF. In nucleotides, the CDR3 is TGTGCCAGCAGCCCCAGGATCGGTGGGACCCAGTACTTC. V and J are TRBV7-2 and TRBJ2-5, with unresolved D. The V gene lost 5 bases and the J gene lost 7 bases, with 14 bases spanning the gap. This CDR3 has 13 amino acids. In germline, CDR1 is SGHTA, CDR2 FQGNSA.

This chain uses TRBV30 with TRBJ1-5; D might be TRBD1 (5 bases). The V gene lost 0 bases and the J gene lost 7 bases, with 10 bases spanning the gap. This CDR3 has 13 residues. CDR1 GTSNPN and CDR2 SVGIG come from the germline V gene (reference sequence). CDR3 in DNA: TGTGCCTGGAGTGTGGGGGTGAGGCAGCCCCAGCATTTT. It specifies CAWSVGVRQPQHF.

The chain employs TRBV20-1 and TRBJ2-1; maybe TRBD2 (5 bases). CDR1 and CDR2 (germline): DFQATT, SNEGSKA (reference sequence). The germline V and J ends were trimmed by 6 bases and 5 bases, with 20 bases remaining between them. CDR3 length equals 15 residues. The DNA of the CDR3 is TGCAGTGCCCTACTCCCGACTACTTTTGACAATGAGCAGTTCTTC. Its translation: CSALLPTTFDNEQFF.

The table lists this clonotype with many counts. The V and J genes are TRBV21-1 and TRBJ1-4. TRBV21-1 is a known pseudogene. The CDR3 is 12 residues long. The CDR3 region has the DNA TGTGCCAAGCGTCAGCTATTTGAAAAACTGTTTTTT. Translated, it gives CAKRQLFEKLFF.

CDR3 DNA: TGTGCCAGCTCCCCGAGGGATGAAAAACTGTTTTTT. This sequence encodes CASSPRDEKLFF. This chain links TRBV18 with TRBJ1-4, with no clear D. V dropped 6 bases and J dropped 6 bases, with 8 bases sitting between them. The germline V gene encodes CDR1 KGHSH and CDR2 LQKENI. There are 12 residues in the CDR3. The entire variable domain, with the rest obtained from reference TRBV18 and TRBJ1-4, is as follows: NAGVMQNPRHLVRRRGQEARLRCSPMKGHSHVYWYRQLPEEGLKFMVYLQKENIIDESGMPKERFSAEFPKEGPSILRIQQVVRGDSAAYFCASSPRDEKLFFGSGTQLSVL.

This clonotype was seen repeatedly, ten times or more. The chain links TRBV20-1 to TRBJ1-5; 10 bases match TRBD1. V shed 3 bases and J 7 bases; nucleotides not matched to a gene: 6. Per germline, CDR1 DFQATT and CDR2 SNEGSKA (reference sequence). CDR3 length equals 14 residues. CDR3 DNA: TGCAGTGCTAGGGAGGACAGGGGGATCCAGCCCCAGCATTTT. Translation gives CSAREDRGIQPQHF.

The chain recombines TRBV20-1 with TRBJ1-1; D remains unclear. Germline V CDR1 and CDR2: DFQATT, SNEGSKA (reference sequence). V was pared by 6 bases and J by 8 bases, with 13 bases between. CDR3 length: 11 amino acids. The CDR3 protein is CSALDVGEAFF. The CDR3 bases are TGCAGTGCCCTCGACGTTGGCGAAGCTTTCTTT.

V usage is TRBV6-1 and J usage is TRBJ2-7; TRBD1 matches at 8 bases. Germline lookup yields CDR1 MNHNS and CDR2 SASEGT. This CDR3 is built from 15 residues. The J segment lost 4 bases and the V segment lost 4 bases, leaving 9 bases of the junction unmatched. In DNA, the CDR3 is TGTGCCAGCAGTGCCGGGGCAGGGGGCCGATACGAGCAGTACTTC. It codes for CASSAGAGGRYEQYF.

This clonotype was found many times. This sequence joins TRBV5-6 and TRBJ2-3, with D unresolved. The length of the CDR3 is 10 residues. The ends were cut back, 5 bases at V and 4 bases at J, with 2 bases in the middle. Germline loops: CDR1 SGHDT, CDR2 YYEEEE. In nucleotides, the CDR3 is TGTGCCAGCAGAGCAGATACGCAGTATTTT. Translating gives CASRADTQYF.

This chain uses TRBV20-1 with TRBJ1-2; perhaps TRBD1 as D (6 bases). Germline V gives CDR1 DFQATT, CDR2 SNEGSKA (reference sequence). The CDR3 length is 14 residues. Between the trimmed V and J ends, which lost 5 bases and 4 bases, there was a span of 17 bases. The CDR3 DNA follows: TGCAGTGCTTTACAGGGCCCTTTATTCTATGGCTACACCTTC. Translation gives CSALQGPLFYGYTF.

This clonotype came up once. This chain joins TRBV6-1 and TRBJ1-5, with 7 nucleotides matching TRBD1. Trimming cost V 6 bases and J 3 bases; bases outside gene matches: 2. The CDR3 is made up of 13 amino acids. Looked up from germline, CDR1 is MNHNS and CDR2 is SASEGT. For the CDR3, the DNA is TGTGCCAGCAGGGGACAGTACAATCAGCCCCAGCATTTT. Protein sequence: CASRGQYNQPQHF.

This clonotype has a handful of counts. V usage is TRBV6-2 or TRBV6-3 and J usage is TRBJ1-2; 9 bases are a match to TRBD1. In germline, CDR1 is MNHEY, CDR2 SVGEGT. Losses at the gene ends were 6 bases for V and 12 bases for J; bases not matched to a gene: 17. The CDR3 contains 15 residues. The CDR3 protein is CASRQPYTGGEEDTF. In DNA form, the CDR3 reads TGTGCCAGCAGGCAACCTTATACAGGGGGCGAGGAGGACACCTTC.

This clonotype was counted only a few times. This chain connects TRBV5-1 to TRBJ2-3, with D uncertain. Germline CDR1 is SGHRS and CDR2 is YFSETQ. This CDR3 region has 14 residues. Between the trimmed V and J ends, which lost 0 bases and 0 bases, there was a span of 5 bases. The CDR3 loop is CASSLEHSTDTQYF. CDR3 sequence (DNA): TGCGCCAGCAGCTTGGAACATAGCACAGATACGCAGTATTTT.

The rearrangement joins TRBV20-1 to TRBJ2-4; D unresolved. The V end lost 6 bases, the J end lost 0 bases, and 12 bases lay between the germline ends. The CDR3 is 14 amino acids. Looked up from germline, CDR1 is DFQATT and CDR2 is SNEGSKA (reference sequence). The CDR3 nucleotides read TGCAGTGCAAAGACAAACACAGCCAAAAACATTCAGTACTTC. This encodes CSAKTNTAKNIQYF.